Listed below are T cell receptor beta chains from one sample, sequenced in a study of blood T cell repertoires in COVID-19. Only in-frame clones appear in the TCRdb table, and some are missing; sequencing was by immunoSEQ multiplex PCR. Of roughly 220,000 clones in the sample, 70% to 90% were seen once. Sequenced sample: PBMCs or T cells enriched from blood (not recorded which). Receptors were obtained from a woman between 50 and 59 years old with acute COVID-19. Each CDR3 is given with its conserved first and last residue.

>TRBV28
CASSLVLGALGSNTIYF
>TRBV7-9
CASSLGTGLKTQYF
>TRBV30
CAQDRVGLEQYF
>TRBV30
CAWASRDNQPQHF
>TRBV7-9
CASSRRGVNQPQHF
>TRBV9
CASSVDRVSGNTIYF
>TRBV24-1
CATSDLHGAPQHF
>TRBV6-5
CASSSGLAVEQFF
>TRBV19
CASSGETGGPYSNQPQHF
>TRBV18
CASSPTGEPLNYGYTF
>TRBV14
CASSQGYLRGGSYEQYF
>TRBV5-6
CASSLSHSTDTQYF
>TRBV28
CASETPGTEAFF
>TRBV19
CASSLAGDYGYTF
>TRBV5-1
CASSFGQWPTDTQYF
>TRBV14
CASSQDLGPYEQYF
>TRBV10-3
CAIREDGGSSKKLFF
>TRBV20-1
CSARGGEKLFF
>TRBV2
CARVPLGIHAIRTQYF
>TRBV6-6
CASSHGLAGGSSYNEQFF
>TRBV7-9
CASSSGTEPRYEQYF
>TRBV11-3
CASSSSGTSGTGELFF